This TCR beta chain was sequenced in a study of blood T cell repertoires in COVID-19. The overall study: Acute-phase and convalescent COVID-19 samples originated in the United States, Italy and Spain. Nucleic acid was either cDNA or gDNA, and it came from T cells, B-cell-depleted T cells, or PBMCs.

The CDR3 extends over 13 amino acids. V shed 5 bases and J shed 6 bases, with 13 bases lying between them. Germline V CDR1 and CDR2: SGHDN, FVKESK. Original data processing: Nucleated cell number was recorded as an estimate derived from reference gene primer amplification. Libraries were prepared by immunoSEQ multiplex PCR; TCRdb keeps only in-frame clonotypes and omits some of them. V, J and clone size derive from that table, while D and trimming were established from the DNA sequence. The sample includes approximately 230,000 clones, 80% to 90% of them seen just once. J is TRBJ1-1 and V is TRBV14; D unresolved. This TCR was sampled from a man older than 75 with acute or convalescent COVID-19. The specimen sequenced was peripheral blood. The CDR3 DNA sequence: TGTGCCAGCAGCTTGAGGCATTTTCCTGAAGCTTTCTTT. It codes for CASSLRHFPEAFF.